This TCR beta chain was documented in a study of blood T cells in healthy people across ages (dated by TCRdb to between 2014 and 2017). General notes on the study: In model experiments, template switching captured roughly one uniquely barcoded TCR beta cDNA molecule for every two T cells. To track age-related changes in TCR beta repertoire diversity, the study relied on deep sequencing normalized with unique cDNA molecular identifiers. The donors were divided into four age groups: young (average around 16 years), middle-aged (approximately 39), aged (about 60) and long-lived (about 79). The study analyzed two additional independent replicas of 1 million unique cDNA reads from the same blood draw for two donors, one aged 18 to 30 and one aged 80 or older. To avoid experimental bias, donors of different ages were spread randomly across the sequencing lanes. Study-wide conclusions, independent of this receptor: Compared with the aged group, the long-lived group had more naive CD4+ T cells, fewer expanded clones and increased TCR diversity, a pattern suggesting age selection. As age increased, observed TCR beta diversity per million T cells dropped in a roughly linear way, and a significant reduction was already evident by age about 40. Since profiling was done on bulk unsorted PBMCs, naive and antigen-experienced compartments could not be conclusively compared. Because donor CMV infection status was unknown, age-related changes in expanded clonotypes were potentially confounded. Observed TCR beta diversity correlated strongly with the percentage of naive T cells measured by flow cytometry. Estimates of total diversity from one million sequenced T cells were regarded as lower bounds and underestimates.

Systemically healthy Caucasian individuals from Russia, 39 in total and aged 6 to 90 years, were included as donors. Each donor gave 8 to 10 milliliters of peripheral blood, drawn into EDTA-treated Vacutainer tubes. Ficoll-Paque density-gradient centrifugation was used to isolate PBMCs, with at least 6.5 million per sample. Total RNA, at least 5 micrograms per sample, was extracted from PBMCs with Trizol reagent. The percentages of naive CD45RAhigh/CD27high T cells were determined by flow cytometry on a PBMC aliquot from every donor. The table lists this clonotype with a few counts. The antigen this receptor binds is unknown. Base qualities were left out, and no much larger clone turns up one base away. Library preparation used 5' RACE. TCRdb names Illumina HiSeq 2500 as the instrument used. A second roughly 6 to 11 cycle PCR used a sample-barcoded 5' primer and a J-beta primer mix. A template-switch 5' adaptor carrying 12 random nucleotides introduced a unique molecular identifier onto each TCR beta cDNA molecule. Each sample yielded at least 2.5 million CDR3-containing paired-end reads. First-strand cDNA was synthesized from all RNA with the Mint cDNA synthesis kit, primed by a TRBC-specific oligonucleotide. Following uracil-DNA glycosylase treatment, all cDNA underwent a first 18-cycle PCR with the universal primers M1SS and BC2_uni_R. Turning to the authors' computational methods: Normalization of each sample was performed by random selection of 1 million high-quality reads, each carrying a distinct molecular identifier. Reads with shared molecular identifiers were discarded instead of being binned into consensus sequences. MiTCR, run with a Q25 quality threshold and the strictest error-elimination algorithm, handled CDR3 identification, clonotype clustering and error correction. A nonparametric unseen species model using Euler transformation provided a lower-bound estimate of total TCR beta diversity. Through fastp at Q25 and MiXCR, TCRdb rebuilt clones from the public reads, retaining in-frame beta chains. Rows are unified per CDR3 protein, each entry keeping the most common DNA and genes. TCRdb's processing, not the authors', yielded these V and J calls. The sample table records more than 550,000 distinct CDR3 sequences; about a fifth of these occur just once. The top ten hold around a fifth of the sample.

V loses 4 bases of germline sequence and J loses 7 bases, and the interval between the two ends is 13 bases. CDR3 length: 13 amino acids, cysteine to phenylalanine. Only the CDR3 region is kept as DNA, spanning 39 bases read in frame from base 1. Via the germline V gene, CDR1 is MNHEY and CDR2 SVGEGT. The receptor's source is a man in his 70s in good health. What was sequenced was blood. The chain uses TRBV6-2 or TRBV6-3 and TRBJ1-2; the D gene remains uncertain. The nucleotides are TGTGCCAGCAGTTTTGGCAGACCGTCTGGCTACACCTTC. It encodes CASSFGRPSGYTF.